The 13 T cell receptor beta chains listed next were all sequenced from one sample in a study of Tregs in tolerant kidney transplant recipients. Recipients received nonmyeloablative bone marrow transplants from related graft donors, with transient mixed chimerism. This table comes from immunoSEQ multiplex PCR, and its TCRdb copy is limited to in-frame clones, with some not included. The sample holds roughly 54,000 clones, 89% seen once. The source was CD8+ T cells from blood (PBMCs), collected 12 months after the transplant. Source of these receptors: a human patient who received a combined kidney and bone marrow transplant. Part of the T cells may come from the graft donor.

The V call is TRBV19, the J call TRBJ1-4; 10 positions agree with TRBD1. The V gene's germline CDR1 is LNHDA and CDR2 SQIVND (reference sequence). The CDR3 covers 16 residues. J was trimmed by 10 bases and V by 3 bases; bases with no gene match: 11. For the CDR3, the DNA is TGTGCCAGTAGTATCTGGGTTGGACAGGGGGATGGAAAACTGTTTTTT. Translation gives CASSIWVGQGDGKLFF.

This clone has just one count. V gene TRBV5-6 combines with J gene TRBJ2-7, with D possibly TRBD2 on 7 matching bases. The V end was cut by 4 bases, the J end by 0 bases, with 17 bases between. The CDR3 spans 16 residues. Germline CDR1 is SGHDT and CDR2 is YYEEEE. CDR3 sequence reads: CASSRGASGTSYEQYF. The DNA for the CDR3 is TGTGCCAGCAGCCGGGGGGCTAGCGGTACCTCCTACGAGCAGTACTTC.

The chain links TRBV7-6 to TRBJ2-7; the D is unclear. The germline V gene has CDR1 SGHVS and CDR2 FNYEAQ. Trimming removed 2 bases at V and 4 bases at J, with 12 bases between. CDR3 length: 14 amino acids. DNA of the CDR3: TGTGCCAGCAGCTTAAATGTGCGGAAGTACGAGCAGTACTTC. Amino acids: CASSLNVRKYEQYF.

J is TRBJ2-5 and V is TRBV9, with TRBD2 matching 13 bases. The CDR3 is 16 residues long. CDR1 and CDR2 from the germline V gene are SGDLS and YYNGEE. Unmatched junction bases numbered 7, after V lost 4 bases and J lost 4 bases. The CDR3 is CASSHSRLAGGETQYF. The DNA of the CDR3 is TGTGCCAGCAGCCACAGCCGACTAGCGGGGGGAGAGACCCAGTACTTC. Complete variable domain (other parts from reference TRBV9 and TRBJ2-5): DSGVTQTPKHLITATGQRVTLRCSPRSGDLSVYWYQQSLDQGLQFLIQYYNGEERAKGNILERFSAQQFPDLHSELNLSSLELGDSALYFCASSHSRLAGGETQYFGPGTRLLVL.

This chain uses TRBV7-6 with TRBJ2-7, with 11 positions matching TRBD2. Germline V gene lookup returns CDR1 SGHVS and CDR2 FNYEAQ. Trimming took 1 base from V and 2 from J; bases not matched to a gene: 1. The CDR3 is 15 amino acids. The CDR3 DNA follows: TGTGCCAGCAGCTTAGTACTAGCGGGGGCCTACGAGCAGTACTTC. This sequence encodes CASSLVLAGAYEQYF.

This chain uses TRBV4-2 with TRBJ2-2; 9 positions agree with TRBD2. J was trimmed by 7 bases and V by 7 bases; bases with no gene match: 13. Germline V lookup: CDR1 LGHNA, CDR2 YNFKEQ. CDR3 size: 16 residues. For the CDR3, the DNA is TGTGCCAGCAACGGAGCGGGGGGTGTTTTAGGCGGGGAGCTGTTTTTT. This encodes CASNGAGGVLGGELFF.

This clone was observed a few times. This chain joins TRBV5-4 and TRBJ2-3; 7 bases match TRBD1. This CDR3 region has 12 residues. Germline V gene sequence: CDR1 SGHNT, CDR2 YYREEE (reference sequence). Unmatched junction bases numbered 10, after V lost 4 bases and J lost 14 bases. The CDR3 bases are TGTGCCAGCAGCAATAAAGGGACAGCTCGGTATTTT. Its protein is CASSNKGTARYF.

The table lists this clone with a count of one. This chain uses TRBV4-1 with TRBJ2-7; TRBD2 matches 8 bases. CDR1 and CDR2 from the germline V gene are MGHRA and YSYEKL. V lost 1 base and J lost 3; bases outside the gene matches: 14. This CDR3 has 18 amino acids. In DNA form, the CDR3 reads TGCGCCAGCAGCCAAGTTCCCCCTCTAGCGGGTGGATTCTACGAGCAGTACTTC. It codes for CASSQVPPLAGGFYEQYF.

CDR3 amino acids: CASSTDRGYNEQFF. Written as DNA, the CDR3 is TGTGCCAGCAGCACCGACAGGGGCTACAATGAGCAGTTCTTC. The chain employs TRBV13 and TRBJ2-1; TRBD1 agrees at 8 bases. The germline V gene encodes CDR1 PRHDT and CDR2 FYEKMQ (reference sequence). The CDR3 loop spans 14 amino acids. Trimming removed 5 bases from V and 3 bases from J; junction bases left unmatched: 3.

The V and J genes are TRBV28 and TRBJ2-7; D is uncertain. The CDR3 is 12 residues long. Germline-derived CDR1 and CDR2 are MDHEN and SYDVKM. Trimming left V 2 bases short and J 5 bases short, with 7 bases between. Here the CDR3 DNA reads TGTGCCAGCAGTTTAGTGGCAAACGAGCAGTACTTC. This gives the protein CASSLVANEQYF.

The rearrangement uses TRBV13 and TRBJ2-5; 9 positions match TRBD2. The CDR3 runs 16 residues. V lost 5 bases to trimming and J lost 2 bases; unmatched junction nucleotides: 9. Germline V lookup: CDR1 PRHDT, CDR2 FYEKMQ (reference sequence). This CDR3 is CASSPGGGARQETQYF. CDR3 nucleotides: TGTGCCAGCAGCCCCGGCGGGGGGGCACGGCAAGAGACCCAGTACTTC.

The chain recombines TRBV29-1 with TRBJ2-1; D unresolved. Germline loops: CDR1 SQVTM, CDR2 ANQGSEA. The CDR3 contains 16 residues. The V end lost 5 bases, the J end lost 0 bases, and 17 bases lay between the germline ends. The DNA of the CDR3 is TGCAGCGTTCTCCCGGTGACTTTACCCTCCTACAATGAGCAGTTCTTC. As protein: CSVLPVTLPSYNEQFF.

The chain uses TRBV4-3 and TRBJ1-1; no definite D call. The CDR3 loop spans 16 amino acids. V was clipped by 0 bases and J by 3 bases, with 14 bases between them. Looked up from germline, CDR1 is LGHNA and CDR2 is YSLEER. The CDR3 nucleotides read TGCGCCAGCAGCCAAGACCCGGGTATTAGGTACACTGAAGCTTTCTTT. Translation gives CASSQDPGIRYTEAFF.